The 2 T cell receptor beta chains below were found in one sample sequenced in a study of blood T cell repertoires in COVID-19. The repertoire was sequenced with immunoSEQ multiplex PCR; TCRdb's copy has only in-frame clones and lacks some. The sample holds roughly 250,000 clones, just under 85% seen once. What was sequenced was peripheral blood. These receptor sequences come from a man aged 50 to 60 with acute or convalescent COVID-19.

This chain links TRBV20-1 with TRBJ1-5, with D unclear. The ends were cut back, 3 bases at V and 3 bases at J, with 9 bases in the middle. The CDR3 runs to 13 residues. Germline V gene data show CDR1 as DFQATT and CDR2 as SNEGSKA (reference sequence). CDR3 in DNA: TGCAGTGCTAGTGACCAATTCAATCAGCCCCAGCATTTT. The encoded protein is CSASDQFNQPQHF.

This rearrangement joins TRBV27 to TRBJ1-6; 10 bases are shared with TRBD1. The V gene's germline CDR1 is MNHEY and CDR2 SMNVEV (reference sequence). CDR3 size: 16 residues. The V gene end was trimmed by 2 bases and the J gene end by 9 bases; junction bases not matched to a gene: 7. The chain's CDR3 is CASSLLGGQGSSPLHF. The CDR3 DNA sequence: TGTGCCAGCAGTTTACTAGGGGGACAGGGGTCTTCACCCCTCCACTTT.